This T cell receptor beta chain was recovered during a study of T cells after yellow fever vaccination. Study results and limitations: The bulk population could contribute abundant contaminating clonotypes to FACS-sorted repertoires. Reappearing after the booster were most of the clones from primary vaccination (around 96% CD4, 85% to 90% CD8). By day 5 rather than day 15, the secondary response had peaked, though it was weaker. Some clonotypes were seen in both the CD4 and the CD8 compartments. These made up a small share and likely arose from convergent recombination.

This clonotype was seen repeatedly, ten times or more. Its antigen is not known. This CDR3 contains 15 residues. CDR1 SGHVS and CDR2 FNYEAQ come from the germline V gene. With 1 base clipped from V and 4 bases from J, the junction kept 7 bases outside the gene matches. TCRdb used MiXCR to reprocess the 5' RACE reads, holding one entry per CDR3 protein. The sample yields 29,000 or so distinct CDR3 sequences, less than 5.5% seen once. The TCR comes from a man aged 25-45 years who received the YFV17D yellow fever vaccine. Sequences were derived from CD8+ T cells sorted from PBMCs, sampled 10 days after the yellow fever booster vaccination. The chain is built from TRBV7-6 and TRBJ2-7; 7 bases are shared with TRBD2. The CDR3 sequence: CASSLVDGLGYEQYF. CDR3 nucleotide sequence: TGTGCCAGCAGCTTAGTTGATGGACTAGGTTACGAGCAGTACTTC.